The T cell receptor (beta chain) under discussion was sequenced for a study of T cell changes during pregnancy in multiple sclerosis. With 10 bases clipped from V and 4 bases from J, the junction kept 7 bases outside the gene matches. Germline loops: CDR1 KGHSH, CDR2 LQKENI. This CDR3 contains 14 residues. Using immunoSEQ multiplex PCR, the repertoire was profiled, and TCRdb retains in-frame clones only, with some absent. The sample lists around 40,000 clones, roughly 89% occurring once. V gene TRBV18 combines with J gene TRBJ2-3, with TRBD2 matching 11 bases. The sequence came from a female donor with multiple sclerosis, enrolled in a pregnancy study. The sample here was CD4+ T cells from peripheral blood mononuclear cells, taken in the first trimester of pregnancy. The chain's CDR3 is CATKIAGGPDTQYF. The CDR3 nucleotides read TGTGCCACCAAGATAGCGGGGGGGCCAGATACGCAGTATTTT.